The 23 T cell receptor beta chains reported below all come from one sample, sequenced in a study of T cell responses to AZD1222 COVID-19 vaccine. Generated by immunoSEQ multiplex PCR, the TCRdb table keeps only in-frame clones and is missing some. The table includes over 100,000 clones, 85% to 90% detected once. The sequences come from peripheral blood, collected on day 0 of AZD1222 vaccination. These receptors all come from an adult in good health.

V usage is TRBV7-8 and J usage is TRBJ2-2; D is possibly TRBD2 (6 bases). Deletions cut 5 bases from V and 0 bases from J, with 16 bases between. The CDR3 contains 17 residues. Per the germline V gene, CDR1 is SGHVS and CDR2 is FQNEAQ. CDR3 sequence (DNA): TGTGCCAGCAGCCCAAGGCCGGGGGAGTCGAACACCGGGGAGCTGTTTTTT. The encoded protein is CASSPRPGESNTGELFF.

The chain employs TRBV3-1 (or the pseudogene TRBV3-2) and TRBJ1-2; possible D gene TRBD1, 6 bases. Per germline, CDR1 LGHDT and CDR2 YNNKEL (reference sequence). The CDR3 runs 14 residues. V was pared by 2 bases and J by 5 bases, with 12 bases between. The CDR3 loop reads CASSQTDRIYGYTF. CDR3 sequence (DNA): TGTGCCAGCAGCCAAACGGACAGAATATATGGCTACACCTTC.

This rearrangement joins TRBV12-3 or TRBV12-4 to TRBJ1-2, with D perhaps matching TRBD1 (5 bases). Trimming shortened V by 4 bases and J by 3 bases, and 6 bases separated the two germline ends. The CDR3 length is 12 residues. Here the CDR3 reads CASSSGYYGYTF. CDR3 coding DNA: TGTGCCAGCAGTTCAGGGTACTATGGCTACACCTTC.

The V call is TRBV15, the J call TRBJ1-2; D remains ambiguous. CDR1 is LNHNV, CDR2 YYDKDF, per germline (reference sequence). Trimming shortened V by 4 bases and J by 0 bases, and 12 bases separated the two germline ends. The CDR3 sequence is 15 residues long. CDR3 sequence: CATSIFRKSNYGYTF. The CDR3 DNA follows: TGTGCCACCAGCATCTTCAGGAAATCTAACTATGGCTACACCTTC.

This clone was recorded a few times. This chain joins TRBV4-3 and TRBJ1-4; no reliable D call. V was clipped by 2 bases and J by 9 bases, with 10 bases between them. CDR1 and CDR2 (germline): LGHNA, YSLEER. The CDR3 spans 13 residues. CDR3 residues: CASSQRPTQKLFF. CDR3 bases: TGCGCCAGCAGCCAACGGCCCACTCAAAAACTGTTTTTT.

V usage is TRBV6-6 and J usage is TRBJ2-2; D possibly corresponds to TRBD2 (7 bases). This CDR3 region has 16 residues. Germline-derived CDR1 and CDR2 are MNHNY and SVGAGI (reference sequence). Trimming shortened V by 6 bases and J by 3 bases, and 17 bases separated the two germline ends. The CDR3 here is CASSQPGGADTGELFF. CDR3 sequence (DNA): TGTGCCAGCAGCCAACCGGGGGGCGCGGACACCGGGGAGCTGTTTTTT.

The chain carries TRBV3-1 (or the pseudogene TRBV3-2) and TRBJ2-7; D call uncertain. Between the trimmed V and J ends, which lost 0 bases and 1 base, there was a span of 7 bases. This CDR3 spans 14 amino acids. Germline CDR1 is LGHDT and CDR2 is YNNKEL (reference sequence). CDR3 nucleotides: TGTGCCAGCAGCCAAGATCTCAGTTCCTACGAGCAGTACTTC. It encodes CASSQDLSSYEQYF.

J is TRBJ1-5 and V is TRBV28; no reliable D call. V shed 6 bases and J shed 7 bases, with 10 bases lying between them. Germline V gives CDR1 MDHEN, CDR2 SYDVKM. This CDR3 region has 12 residues. CDR3 coding DNA: TGTGCCAGCAGGAGAGAGCGGCAGCCCCAGCATTTT. Protein: CASRRERQPQHF.

This rearrangement joins TRBV3-1 (or the pseudogene TRBV3-2) to TRBJ2-1; weak D call: TRBD2 (7 bases). This CDR3 has 23 residues. V lost 2 bases and J lost 4, with 36 bases in between. From germline, CDR1 is LGHDT and CDR2 YNNKEL (reference sequence). CDR3 in amino acids: CASSQKGGGPSDIILTPYNEQFF. The DNA for the CDR3 is TGTGCCAGCAGCCAAAAAGGCGGGGGCCCATCCGATATTATCCTTACACCTTACAATGAGCAGTTCTTC.

The chain employs TRBV5-1 and TRBJ1-2, with D unclear. CDR1 and CDR2 from the germline V gene are SGHRS and YFSETQ. Between the trimmed V and J ends, which lost 4 bases and 4 bases, there was a span of 14 bases. This CDR3 has 14 amino acids. The chain's CDR3 is CASSPDTGGYGYTF. CDR3 DNA sequence: TGCGCCAGCAGCCCAGACACCGGCGGCTATGGCTACACCTTC.

The chain employs TRBV11-2 and TRBJ1-2; tentative D call: TRBD1 (6 bases). The V end was cut by 2 bases, the J end by 5 bases, with 12 bases between. CDR3 length: 14 amino acids. The germline gives CDR1 SGHAT, CDR2 FQNNGV. The CDR3 nucleotides are TGTGCCAGCAGCTTACCAGGGGACGGATATGGCTACACCTTC. Translation: CASSLPGDGYGYTF.

The rearrangement uses TRBV7-9 and TRBJ1-1; D uncertain. The CDR3 is 13 amino acids. Looked up from germline, CDR1 is SEHNR and CDR2 is FQNEAQ (reference sequence). V was clipped by 6 bases and J by 1 base, with 9 bases between them. The CDR3 sequence is CASSEGPNTEAFF. Here the CDR3 DNA reads TGTGCCAGCAGTGAGGGTCCGAACACTGAAGCTTTCTTT.

The V and J genes are TRBV2 and TRBJ2-2, with TRBD1 matching 9 bases. This CDR3 comprises 16 residues. From germline, CDR1 is SNHLY and CDR2 FYNNEI. The junction had 8 bases not matched to a gene; V was cut back by 6 bases and J by 3 bases. The chain's CDR3 is CASRVNRDRDTGELFF. The CDR3 DNA reads TGTGCCAGCAGAGTAAATCGGGACAGGGACACCGGGGAGCTGTTTTTT.

The J gene is TRBJ1-4, the V gene TRBV5-4, with TRBD1 matching over 8 bases. The CDR3 is made up of 14 amino acids. From germline, CDR1 is SGHNT and CDR2 YYREEE (reference sequence). V dropped 3 bases and J dropped 10; count of bases not matched to a gene: 8. The CDR3 DNA reads as TGTGCCAGCAGCTCGGCCAGGGGGCTGGGAAAACTGTTTTTT. Amino acid sequence: CASSSARGLGKLFF.

This chain uses TRBV7-2 with TRBJ1-1; TRBD1 is a possible D gene (5 bases). Germline V lookup: CDR1 SGHTA, CDR2 FQGNSA. CDR3 length: 16 amino acids. V was trimmed by 1 base and J by 0 bases, leaving 12 bases between them. CDR3 DNA sequence: TGTGCCAGCAGCTTAGGACAGAGCTTCATGAACACTGAAGCTTTCTTT. This translates into CASSLGQSFMNTEAFF.

The CDR3 protein is CASSLDRDRGRYGEKLFF. DNA of the CDR3: TGTGCCAGCAGCTTAGATAGGGACAGGGGGCGATACGGTGAAAAACTGTTTTTT. The gene calls are TRBV7-2 and TRBJ1-4, with 12 bases aligning to TRBD1. CDR1 and CDR2 (germline): SGHTA, FQGNSA. V was clipped by 1 base and J by 7 bases; unmatched bases: 10. The CDR3 loop spans 18 amino acids.

This chain connects TRBV7-8 to TRBJ2-1; 12 nucleotides align to TRBD2. V was pared by 2 bases and J by 4 bases, with 3 bases of the junction left unmatched. Germline assignment: CDR1 SGHVS and CDR2 FQNEAQ. The CDR3 is 16 amino acids. The CDR3 region is CASSLPTSGGYNEQFF. For the CDR3, the DNA is TGTGCCAGCAGCTTACCGACTAGCGGGGGTTACAATGAGCAGTTCTTC.

This clone was observed once. The chain uses TRBV10-1 and TRBJ2-2, with TRBD1 identical over 7 bases. This CDR3 region has 16 residues. CDR1 and CDR2 (germline): WNHNN, SYGVQD (reference sequence). Unmatched junction bases numbered 11, after V lost 6 bases and J lost 4 bases. In DNA, the CDR3 is TGCGCCAGCAGCGGAGGAACAGGGGTGGGCACCGGGGAGCTGTTTTTT. Protein: CASSGGTGVGTGELFF.

This sequence joins TRBV6-5 and TRBJ2-3; a possible D gene is TRBD1 (6 bases). V lost 8 bases and J 2 bases, leaving 17 bases between the germline ends. Germline V CDR1 and CDR2: MNHEY, SVGAGI. The CDR3 has 15 residues. The CDR3 DNA sequence: TGTGCCAGCGAATCCCCCGGACAGCCCACAGATACGCAGTATTTT. Translation gives CASESPGQPTDTQYF.

The chain couples TRBV30 to TRBJ2-7, with D tentatively TRBD1 or TRBD2 (5 bases each). The CDR3 consists of 12 residues. The V end was cut by 3 bases, the J end by 9 bases, with 15 bases between. CDR1 and CDR2 (germline): GTSNPN, SVGIG (reference sequence). The CDR3 is CAWRRGATGQYF. CDR3 DNA: TGTGCCTGGAGGAGAGGGGCCACTGGGCAGTACTTC.

V usage is TRBV24-1 and J usage is TRBJ2-1; 10 nucleotides line up with TRBD2. Trimming at V came to 1 base and at J to 8 bases, leaving 7 bases not matched to a gene. The CDR3 has 16 amino acids. Germline CDR1 KGHDR, CDR2 SFDVKD. The CDR3 bases are TGTGCCACCAGTGATTTTGCTAGCGGGGGCCCGCATGAGCAGTTCTTC. It encodes CATSDFASGGPHEQFF.

The chain combines TRBV4-2 with TRBJ2-2; no clear D gene. Germline loops: CDR1 LGHNA, CDR2 YNFKEQ. The germline V and J ends were trimmed by 1 base and 0 bases, with 3 bases remaining between them. The CDR3 has 14 amino acids. CDR3 nucleotides: TGTGCCAGCAGCCAAGCGGCGAACACCGGGGAGCTGTTTTTT. Residues: CASSQAANTGELFF.

The rearrangement links TRBV18 to TRBJ1-4; D not certain. The V and J ends lost 1 base and 0 bases respectively, with 9 bases between them. The V gene's germline CDR1 is KGHSH and CDR2 LQKENI. This CDR3 is built from 16 residues. CDR3 nucleotide sequence: TGTGCCAGCTCACCACGAAGGGATGCAACTAATGAAAAACTGTTTTTT. Protein: CASSPRRDATNEKLFF.